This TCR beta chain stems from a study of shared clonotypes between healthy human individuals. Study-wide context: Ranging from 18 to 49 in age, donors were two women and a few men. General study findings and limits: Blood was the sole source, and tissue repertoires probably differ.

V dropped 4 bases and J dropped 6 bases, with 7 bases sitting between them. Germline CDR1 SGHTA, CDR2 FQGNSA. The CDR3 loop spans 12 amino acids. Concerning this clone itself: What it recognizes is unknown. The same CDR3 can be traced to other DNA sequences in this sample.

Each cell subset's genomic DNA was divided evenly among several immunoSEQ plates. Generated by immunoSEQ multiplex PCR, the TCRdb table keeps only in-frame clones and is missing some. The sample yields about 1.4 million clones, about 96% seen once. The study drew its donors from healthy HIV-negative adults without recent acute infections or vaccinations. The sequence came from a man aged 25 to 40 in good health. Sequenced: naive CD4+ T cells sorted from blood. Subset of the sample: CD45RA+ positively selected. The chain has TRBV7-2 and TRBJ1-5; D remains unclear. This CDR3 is CASSSLGQPQHF. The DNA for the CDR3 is TGTGCCAGCAGCTCCCTCGGTCAGCCCCAGCATTTT.